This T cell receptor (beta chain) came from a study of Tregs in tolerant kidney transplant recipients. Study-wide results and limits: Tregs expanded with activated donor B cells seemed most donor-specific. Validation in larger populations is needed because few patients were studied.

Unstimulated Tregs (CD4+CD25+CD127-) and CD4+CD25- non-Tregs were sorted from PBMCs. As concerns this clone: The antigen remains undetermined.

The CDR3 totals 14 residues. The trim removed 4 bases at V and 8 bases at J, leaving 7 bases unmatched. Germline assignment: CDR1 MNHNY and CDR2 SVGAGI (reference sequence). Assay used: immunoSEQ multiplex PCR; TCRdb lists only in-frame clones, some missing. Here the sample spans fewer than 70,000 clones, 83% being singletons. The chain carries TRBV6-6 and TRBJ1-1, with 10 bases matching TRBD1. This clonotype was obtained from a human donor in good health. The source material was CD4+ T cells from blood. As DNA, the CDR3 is TGTGCCAGCAGTTCCCCGGGACAGGGGAAAGAAGCTTTCTTT. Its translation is CASSSPGQGKEAFF.